The rows below give T cell receptor beta chains drawn from one sample of a study of radiotherapy plus CTLA-4 blockade in lung cancer. Clones were sequenced by immunoSEQ multiplex PCR, and TCRdb holds only the in-frame ones, with some missing. This table has about 120,000 clones, more than 75% appearing once. The source material was peripheral blood, sampled from a patient treated with radiotherapy plus ipilimumab. The origin of the receptors is a human donor with non-small cell lung cancer that progressed on radiotherapy plus ipilimumab. Some clones in this sample may be carry-over from other donors' samples. Each CDR3 is given with its conserved first and last residue. D genes are given only for firm matches. The size of a clone is reported for some rows only, either as once, few or many, or as a class for expanded clones.

CDR3 DNA,CDR3 protein,J gene,clone size,V gene,D gene
TGTGCCACCAACTACGGACAGGGTCACACCGGGGAGCTGTTTTTT,CATNYGQGHTGELFF,TRBJ2-2,-,TRBV15,TRBD1
TGTGCCAGCAGCGTCTGGATGGCCGCTGAAGCTTTCTTT,CASSVWMAAEAFF,TRBJ1-1,few,TRBV7-9,-
TGTGCCAGCAGCTCACCACCAGGACAGGGGTCTCGAGGCTACACCTTC,CASSSPPGQGSRGYTF,TRBJ1-2,-,TRBV5-5,TRBD1
TGTGCCAGCAGCTTAGGTCGACAGGGGGCACTCCACTTT,CASSLGRQGALHF,TRBJ1-6,few,TRBV7-2,TRBD1
TGTGCCATCAATGCACAGGGGACCACAGATACGCAGTATTTT,CAINAQGTTDTQYF,TRBJ2-3,-,TRBV10-3,TRBD1
TGTGCCTTTGACCGGACCCCCTCCTACGAGCAGTACTTC,CAFDRTPSYEQYF,TRBJ2-7,-,TRBV30,-
TGTGCCAGCAGCCTTCACCGCGGGGCTAGCGGGGGATACACAGATACGCAGTATTTT,CASSLHRGASGGYTDTQYF,TRBJ2-3,-,TRBV7-8,TRBD2
TGTGCCAGCAGCTACGGGGGGGGTTACAATGAGCAGTTCTTC,CASSYGGGYNEQFF,TRBJ2-1,few,TRBV5-4,TRBD2
TGTGCCAGCAGCGTAGGGCAGCGCTCTGACTATGGCTACACCTTC,CASSVGQRSDYGYTF,TRBJ1-2,once,TRBV9,-
TGTGCCAGCAGTTTCCCGGGACAGCCCTATGGCTACACCTTC,CASSFPGQPYGYTF,TRBJ1-2,-,TRBV27,TRBD1
TGCGCCAGCAGTTATACGGGAGGCGGGGAGCTGTTTTTT,CASSYTGGGELFF,TRBJ2-2,-,TRBV5-1,TRBD2
TGCGCCAGCAGCTTGAACGCGGGGTCGGGTGGAAACACCATATATTTT,CASSLNAGSGGNTIYF,TRBJ1-3,-,TRBV5-1,-
TGTGCCAGCAGCTTGATTCTGTCCCCAATGCAGGGGGACAATTCACCCCTCCACTTT,CASSLILSPMQGDNSPLHF,TRBJ1-6,few,TRBV7-3,TRBD1
TGTGCCAGCAGCTTTCTAGCGGGGGGGCGTCAGACCCAGTACTTC,CASSFLAGGRQTQYF,TRBJ2-5,few,TRBV7-2,TRBD2
TGTGCCAGCAACGGCCTAAGCTCCTACAATGAGCAGTTCTTC,CASNGLSSYNEQFF,TRBJ2-1,-,TRBV28,-
TGTGCCAGCAGCTTGGCCGGGATCTCCTACGAGCAGTACTTC,CASSLAGISYEQYF,TRBJ2-7,-,TRBV7-9,-
TGTGCCAGCAGTTCTACAGGGGGCGGCCTCGGCTATGGCTACACCTTC,CASSSTGGGLGYGYTF,TRBJ1-2,-,TRBV11-2,TRBD1
TGTGCCAGCAGCTTAACGGGGAATGCTCCTGGTCTTCAGTTCTTC,CASSLTGNAPGLQFF,TRBJ2-1,-,TRBV7-3,-
TGTGCCAGCAGCTTAGACTACACAGATACGCAGTATTTT,CASSLDYTDTQYF,TRBJ2-3,few,TRBV11-2,-
TGTGCCAGCAGCTTAAATTTCGGTAGGACAGGGGGGCAGTTCTTC,CASSLNFGRTGGQFF,TRBJ2-1,-,TRBV7-3,TRBD1
TGTGCCAGCAGACCCGAAGGGGTCGCAGGGTTTACGGAGACCCAGTACTTC,CASRPEGVAGFTETQYF,TRBJ2-5,-,TRBV7-9,-
TGTGCCAGCAGCTCGATGAACACCGGGGAGCTGTTTTTT,CASSSMNTGELFF,TRBJ2-2,-,TRBV27,-
TGTGCCAGCTTGTACCGGGACAGGGGTGACAATGAGCAGTTCTTC,CASLYRDRGDNEQFF,TRBJ2-1,once,TRBV13,TRBD1
TGTGCCAGCCGCGTAGGGCGGGGGGAAACCTACGAGCAGTACTTC,CASRVGRGETYEQYF,TRBJ2-7,once,TRBV21-1,-
TGTGCCAGCAGCGATGGACAGGCATTTTATGGCTACACCTTC,CASSDGQAFYGYTF,TRBJ1-2,-,TRBV13,TRBD1
TGTGCCAGTAGTATTTCCCCACAGGGAGCGTTCTATGGCTACACCTTC,CASSISPQGAFYGYTF,TRBJ1-2,-,TRBV19,-
TGCGCCAGCAGCCAGGACACCGGGACATACTATGGCTACACCTTC,CASSQDTGTYYGYTF,TRBJ1-2,-,TRBV4-1,-
TGTGCCAGCTCGATCGAGCCAGACCCAGATACGCAGTATTTT,CASSIEPDPDTQYF,TRBJ2-3,once,TRBV6-5,-
TGCAGCGTGGAAGCGGGGGGCACAGATACGCAGTATTTT,CSVEAGGTDTQYF,TRBJ2-3,-,TRBV29-1,TRBD2
TGCGCCAGCAAAACCACACCGGGGGCAGATACGCAGTATTTT,CASKTTPGADTQYF,TRBJ2-3,-,TRBV5-1,-
TGTGCCAGCACGGGGGGATTCTGGGTGGGCTACACCTTC,CASTGGFWVGYTF,TRBJ1-2,-,TRBV6-6,-
TGCGCCAGCAGCTCCCCGGGACAGGGGGGACCCGGGGAGCTGTTTTTT,CASSSPGQGGPGELFF,TRBJ2-2,-,TRBV5-1,TRBD1
TGTGCCAGCAGATACAGGGGCGGCGACACCGGGGAGCTGTTTTTT,CASRYRGGDTGELFF,TRBJ2-2,once,TRBV6-5,TRBD1
TGTGCCAGCTCACCACCTTTCCAGGGAGAGGACCAAGAGACCCAGTACTTC,CASSPPFQGEDQETQYF,TRBJ2-5,once,TRBV18,-
TGTGCCAGCTCACCCCTCCCCGGTGGGGGGATACAAGAGACCCAGTACTTC,CASSPLPGGGIQETQYF,TRBJ2-5,-,TRBV18,-
TGTGCCAGCAGCGTACATCGGAACACTGAAGCTTTCTTT,CASSVHRNTEAFF,TRBJ1-1,-,TRBV9,-
TGTGCCAGCACACCCGGTGGGCCCCAGCATTTT,CASTPGGPQHF,TRBJ1-5,-,TRBV5-8,-
TGTGCCAGCAGCAAGGACACTCGCTCCTACGAGCAGTACTTC,CASSKDTRSYEQYF,TRBJ2-7,-,TRBV11-1,-
TGCGCCAGCAGCTTGGGACAGCACAATCAGCCCCAGCATTTT,CASSLGQHNQPQHF,TRBJ1-5,-,TRBV5-1,-